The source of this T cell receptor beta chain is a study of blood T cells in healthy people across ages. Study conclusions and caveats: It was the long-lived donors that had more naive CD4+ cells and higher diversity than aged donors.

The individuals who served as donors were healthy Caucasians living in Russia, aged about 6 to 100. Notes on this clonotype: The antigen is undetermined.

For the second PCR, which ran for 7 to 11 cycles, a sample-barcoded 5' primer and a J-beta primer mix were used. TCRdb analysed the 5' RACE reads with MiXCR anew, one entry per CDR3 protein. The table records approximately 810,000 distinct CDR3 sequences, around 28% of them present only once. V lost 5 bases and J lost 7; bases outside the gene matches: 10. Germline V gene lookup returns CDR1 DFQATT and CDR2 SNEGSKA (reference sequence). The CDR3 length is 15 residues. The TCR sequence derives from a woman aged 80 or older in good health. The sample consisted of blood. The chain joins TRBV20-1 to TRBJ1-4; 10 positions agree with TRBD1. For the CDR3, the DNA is TGCAGTGCTTCGTACGGGACAGGGGAGAGTGAAAAACTGTTTTTT. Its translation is CSASYGTGESEKLFF.